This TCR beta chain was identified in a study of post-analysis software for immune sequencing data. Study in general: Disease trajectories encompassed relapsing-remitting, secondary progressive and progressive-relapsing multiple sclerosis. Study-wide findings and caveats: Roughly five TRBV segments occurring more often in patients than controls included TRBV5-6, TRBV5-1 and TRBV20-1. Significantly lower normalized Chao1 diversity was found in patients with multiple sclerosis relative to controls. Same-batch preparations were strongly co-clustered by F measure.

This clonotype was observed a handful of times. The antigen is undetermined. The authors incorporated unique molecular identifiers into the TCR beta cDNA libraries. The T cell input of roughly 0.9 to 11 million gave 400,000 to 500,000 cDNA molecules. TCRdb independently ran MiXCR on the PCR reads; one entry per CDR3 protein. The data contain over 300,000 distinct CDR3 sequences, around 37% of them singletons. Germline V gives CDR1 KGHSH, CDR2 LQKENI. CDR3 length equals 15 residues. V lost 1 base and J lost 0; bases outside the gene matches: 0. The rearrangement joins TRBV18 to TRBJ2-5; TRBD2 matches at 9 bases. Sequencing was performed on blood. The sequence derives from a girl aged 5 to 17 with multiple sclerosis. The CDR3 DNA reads TGTGCCAGCTCACCACTAGCGGGGGACCAAGAGACCCAGTACTTC. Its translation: CASSPLAGDQETQYF. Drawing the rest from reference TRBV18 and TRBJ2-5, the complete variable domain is NAGVMQNPRHLVRRRGQEARLRCSPMKGHSHVYWYRQLPEEGLKFMVYLQKENIIDESGMPKERFSAEFPKEGPSILRIQQVVRGDSAAYFCASSPLAGDQETQYFGPGTRLLVL.